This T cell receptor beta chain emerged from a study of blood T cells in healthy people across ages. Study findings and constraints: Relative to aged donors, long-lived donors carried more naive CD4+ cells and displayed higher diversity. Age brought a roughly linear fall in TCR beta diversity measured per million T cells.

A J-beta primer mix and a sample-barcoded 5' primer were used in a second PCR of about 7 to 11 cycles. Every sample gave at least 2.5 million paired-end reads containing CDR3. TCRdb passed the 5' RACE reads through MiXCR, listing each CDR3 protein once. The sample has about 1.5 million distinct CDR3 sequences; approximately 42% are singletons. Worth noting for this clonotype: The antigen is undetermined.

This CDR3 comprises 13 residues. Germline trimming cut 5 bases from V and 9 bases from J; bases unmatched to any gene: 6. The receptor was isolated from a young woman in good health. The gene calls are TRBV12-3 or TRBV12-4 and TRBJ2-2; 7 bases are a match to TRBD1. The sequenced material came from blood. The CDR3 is CASSLTGSRELFF. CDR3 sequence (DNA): TGTGCCAGCAGTCTGACAGGGTCCCGGGAGCTGTTTTTT.